This note documents a single T cell receptor beta chain sequence. The antigen is unknown. Amplification used 60 Vbeta primers and 13 Jbeta primers. Under the authors' procedure: Unique TCR beta chains totaled some 88 million in a later count, with around 11 million of them shared. Only in-frame clones appear in the TCRdb table, and some are missing; sequencing was by immunoSEQ multiplex PCR. That table is the source of V, J and clone size, and D and trimming were worked out from the DNA. Of some 150,000 clones listed, about 80% were seen once; the top ten hold approximately 4%. This sample stems from a study of cytomegalovirus exposure and HLA in healthy donors. In the study overall: Ancestry clustering placed around four fifths of roughly 410 genotyped donors in the Caucasian-associated cluster. Study conclusions and caveats: Among TCR beta chains, those listed as cytomegalovirus-associated numbered more than 150.

CDR1 is SGHDN and CDR2 is FVKESK in the germline V gene. V shed 2 bases, J shed 4 bases, and the junction held 2 bases outside the gene matches. The CDR3 contains 15 residues. The J gene is TRBJ1-6, the V gene TRBV14; 7 positions agree with TRBD1. The source material was PBMCs. The source is a woman in her 40s in good health and CMV-seronegative. The CDR3 loop reads CASSQRGQYNSPLHF. The CDR3 region has the DNA TGTGCCAGCAGCCAAAGGGGACAGTATAATTCACCCCTCCACTTT.